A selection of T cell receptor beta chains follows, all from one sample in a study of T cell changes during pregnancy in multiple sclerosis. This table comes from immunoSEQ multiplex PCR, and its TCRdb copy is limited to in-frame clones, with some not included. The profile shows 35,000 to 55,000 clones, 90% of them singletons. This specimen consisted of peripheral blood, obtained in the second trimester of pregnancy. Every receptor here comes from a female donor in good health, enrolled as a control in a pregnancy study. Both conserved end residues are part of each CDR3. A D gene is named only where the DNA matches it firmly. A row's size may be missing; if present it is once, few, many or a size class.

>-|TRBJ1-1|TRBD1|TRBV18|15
CASSPTQGAGTEAFF
TGTGCCAGCTCACCGACACAGGGGGCAGGGACTGAAGCTTTCTTT
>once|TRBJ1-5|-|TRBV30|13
CAWAQRLNQPQHF
TGTGCCTGGGCTCAACGACTTAATCAGCCCCAGCATTTT
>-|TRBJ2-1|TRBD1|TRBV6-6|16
CASSPRQGSSYNEQFF
TGTGCCAGCAGCCCTCGACAGGGAAGCTCCTACAATGAGCAGTTCTTC
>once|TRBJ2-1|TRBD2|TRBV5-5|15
CASQSGLAGVGEQFF
TGTGCCAGCCAATCAGGGCTAGCGGGAGTGGGTGAGCAGTTCTTC
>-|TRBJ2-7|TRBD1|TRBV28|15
CASSLSGQGAREQYF
TGTGCCAGCAGTTTGTCGGGACAGGGGGCCAGGGAGCAGTACTTC
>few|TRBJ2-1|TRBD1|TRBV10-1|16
CASSDSGQGIGNEQFF
TGCGCCAGCAGTGACTCGGGACAGGGGATAGGCAATGAGCAGTTCTTC
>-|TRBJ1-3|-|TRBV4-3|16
CASSQGTGGAGNTIYF
TGCGCCAGCAGCCAAGGTACCGGAGGGGCTGGAAACACCATATATTTT
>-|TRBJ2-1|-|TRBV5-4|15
CASSLPGFSYNEQFF
TGTGCCAGCAGCTTGCCAGGATTTTCCTACAATGAGCAGTTCTTC
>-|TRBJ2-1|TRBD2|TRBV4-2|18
CASSQEASSGKSYNEQFF
TGTGCCAGCAGCCAAGAAGCGAGTAGCGGGAAATCCTACAATGAGCAGTTCTTC
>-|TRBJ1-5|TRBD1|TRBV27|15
CASMRTGTSNQPQHF
TGTGCCAGCATGCGGACAGGGACAAGCAATCAGCCCCAGCATTTT
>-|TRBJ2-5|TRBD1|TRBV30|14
CAWSVETGRETQYF
TGTGCCTGGAGTGTGGAGACAGGGCGAGAGACCCAGTACTTC
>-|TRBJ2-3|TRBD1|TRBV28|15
CASSRTGLSTDTQYF
TGTGCCAGCAGCCGGACAGGCCTAAGCACAGATACGCAGTATTTT
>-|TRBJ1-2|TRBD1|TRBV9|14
CASSTGQEMSGYTF
TGTGCCAGCAGCACTGGACAGGAAATGTCTGGCTACACCTTC
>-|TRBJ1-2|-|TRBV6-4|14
CASSDTDGKYGYTF
TGTGCCAGCAGTGACACAGACGGGAAGTATGGCTACACCTTC
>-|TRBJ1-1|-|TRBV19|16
CASSPRVGALNTEAFF
TGTGCCAGTAGTCCACGCGTGGGGGCTTTAAACACTGAAGCTTTCTTT
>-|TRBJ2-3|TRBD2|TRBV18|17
CASSPRLAGGPGDTQYF
TGTGCCAGCTCACCACGGCTAGCGGGAGGGCCGGGGGATACGCAGTATTTT
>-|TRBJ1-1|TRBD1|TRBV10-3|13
CAIKPGQGSEAFF
TGTGCCATCAAACCGGGACAGGGCTCGGAAGCTTTCTTT
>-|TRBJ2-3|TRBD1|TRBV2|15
CASRERQGSTDTQYF
TGTGCCAGCAGGGAACGACAGGGGAGCACAGATACGCAGTATTTT
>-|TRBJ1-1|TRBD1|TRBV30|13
CAWVGQTNTEAFF
TGTGCCTGGGTGGGACAGACGAACACTGAAGCTTTCTTT
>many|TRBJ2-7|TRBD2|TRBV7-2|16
CASSPSGTSGTYEQYF
TGTGCCAGCAGCCCCAGTGGGACTAGCGGGACCTACGAGCAGTACTTC
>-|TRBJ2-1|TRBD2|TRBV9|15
CASSWGREGYNEQFF
TGTGCCAGCAGCTGGGGGCGGGAGGGATACAATGAGCAGTTCTTC
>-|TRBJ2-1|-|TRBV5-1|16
CASSSGLRSSYNEQFF
TGCGCCAGCAGCTCGGGACTCCGGAGCTCCTACAATGAGCAGTTCTTC
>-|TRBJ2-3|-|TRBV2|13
CASKAESTDTQYF
TGTGCCAGCAAAGCGGAAAGCACAGATACGCAGTATTTT
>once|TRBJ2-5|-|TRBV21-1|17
CASSSPGTSGFCETQYF
TGTGCCAGCAGCAGTCCCGGGACTAGCGGCTTCTGCGAGACCCAGTACTTC
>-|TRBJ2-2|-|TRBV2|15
CASSDRLPGTGELFF
TGTGCCAGCAGTGACAGACTCCCGGGCACCGGGGAGCTGTTTTTT
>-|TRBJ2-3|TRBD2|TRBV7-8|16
CASTQGLAANRYTQYF
TGTGCCAGCACCCAAGGACTAGCGGCGAATAGGTATACGCAGTATTTT
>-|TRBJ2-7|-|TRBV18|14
CASSPMGSSYEQYF
TGTGCCAGCTCACCAATGGGGAGCTCCTACGAGCAGTACTTC
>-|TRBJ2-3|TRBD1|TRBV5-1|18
CASSLGGTGQMGTDTQYF
TGCGCCAGCAGCTTGGGGGGGACAGGACAAATGGGCACAGATACGCAGTATTTT
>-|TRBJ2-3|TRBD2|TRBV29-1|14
CSSRGLAYTDTQYF
TGCAGCTCGAGGGGACTAGCGTACACAGATACGCAGTATTTT
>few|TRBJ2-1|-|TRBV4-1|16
CASSQHRQYGGNEQFF
TGCGCCAGCAGCCAACATAGACAGTACGGTGGGAATGAGCAGTTCTTC
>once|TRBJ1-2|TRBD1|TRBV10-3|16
CAISESPGQANYGYTF
TGTGCCATCAGTGAATCCCCGGGACAGGCGAACTATGGCTACACCTTC
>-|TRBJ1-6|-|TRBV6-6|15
CASSSGRSYNSPLHF
TGTGCCAGCAGTTCAGGCCGCTCCTATAATTCACCCCTCCACTTT
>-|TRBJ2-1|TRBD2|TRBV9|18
CASSGGLGTSGTYNEQFF
TGTGCCAGCAGCGGGGGACTTGGGACTAGCGGGACGTACAATGAGCAGTTCTTC
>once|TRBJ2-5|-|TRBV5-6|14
CASSRPGLLGTQYF
TGTGCCAGCAGTCGGCCGGGACTCCTTGGGACCCAGTACTTC
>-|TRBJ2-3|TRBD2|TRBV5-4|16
CASRNGLAGDADTQYF
TGTGCCAGCAGGAACGGGCTAGCGGGGGACGCAGATACGCAGTATTTT
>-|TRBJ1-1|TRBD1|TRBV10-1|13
CASSADRATEAFF
TGCGCCAGCAGTGCTGACAGGGCCACTGAAGCTTTCTTT
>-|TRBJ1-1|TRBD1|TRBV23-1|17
CASSQSGQGGGGGEAFF
TGCGCCAGCAGTCAATCAGGACAGGGGGGAGGAGGCGGTGAAGCTTTCTTT
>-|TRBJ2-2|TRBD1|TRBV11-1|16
CASSSPQGAVTGELFF
TGTGCCAGCAGCTCCCCACAGGGGGCTGTCACCGGGGAGCTGTTTTTT
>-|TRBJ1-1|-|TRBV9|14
CASSVADTLTEAFF
TGTGCCAGCAGCGTCGCGGATACCTTGACTGAAGCTTTCTTT
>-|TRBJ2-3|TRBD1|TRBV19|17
CASSIDLEQGFTDTQYF
TGTGCCAGTAGTATAGATCTTGAACAGGGGTTCACAGATACGCAGTATTTT
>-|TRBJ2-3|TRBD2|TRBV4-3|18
CASSQEYRRGGLSDTQYF
TGCGCCAGCAGCCAAGAGTACAGGCGGGGGGGCCTTTCAGATACGCAGTATTTT
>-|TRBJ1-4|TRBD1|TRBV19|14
CASSVQGMREKLFF
TGTGCCAGCTCTGTACAGGGGATGAGGGAAAAACTGTTTTTT
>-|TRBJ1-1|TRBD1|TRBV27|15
CASSLTGTANTEAFF
TGTGCCAGCAGCCTGACCGGGACAGCGAACACTGAAGCTTTCTTT
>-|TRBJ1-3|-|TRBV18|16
CASSQLDSLSGNTIYF
TGTGCCAGCTCACAACTTGACAGCCTCTCTGGAAACACCATATATTTT
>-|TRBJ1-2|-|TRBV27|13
CASSLSQGIGYTF
TGTGCCAGCAGTTTATCGCAGGGGATCGGCTACACCTTC
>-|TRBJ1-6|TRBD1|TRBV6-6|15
CASSYGRQGNSPLHF
TGTGCCAGCAGTTACGGCCGACAGGGCAATTCACCCCTCCACTTT